The next 30 T cell receptor beta chains were all read from a single sample in a study of low-dose radiotherapy and immunotherapy resistance in tumors. Both TCRalpha and TCRbeta chains were reverse transcribed with V-gene-specific primers. The PCR that amplified TCRs ran for around 20 cycles, relying on a constant-region primer and a V-primer adapter. TCRdb redid the calling of the reads with MiXCR, one entry per CDR3 protein. The table lists 57,000 or so distinct CDR3 sequences, roughly 24% of them singletons. Time point here: before trial treatment. Sample: PBMCs, taken before treatment. These receptors all come from a male donor with prostate cancer.

This clonotype was seen only a few times. The V and J genes are TRBV5-1 and TRBJ2-3, with TRBD1 matching over 8 bases. CDR1 is SGHRS and CDR2 is YFSETQ in the germline V gene. Trimming removed 0 bases from V and 2 bases from J; junction bases left unmatched: 5. The CDR3 length is 16 residues. The CDR3, as DNA: TGCGCCAGCAGCTTGGGAAGGACAGGGATCACAGATACGCAGTATTTT. Amino acids: CASSLGRTGITDTQYF.

Ten or more counts support this clonotype. The CDR3 region is CASSHEGGFEKLFF. DNA of the CDR3: TGTGCCAGCAGCCACGAGGGGGGCTTTGAAAAACTGTTTTTT. J is TRBJ1-4 and V is TRBV14; possible D gene TRBD1, 6 bases. V was clipped by 3 bases and J by 7 bases, with 12 bases between them. CDR1 and CDR2 (germline): SGHDN, FVKESK. The length of the CDR3 is 14 residues.

This clonotype showed up many times. The V gene is TRBV20-1, the J gene TRBJ2-2, with TRBD2 as a possible D gene (6 bases). V was clipped by 3 bases and J by 2 bases, with 13 bases between them. CDR3 length: 15 residues. The germline gives CDR1 DFQATT, CDR2 SNEGSKA (reference sequence). The CDR3 DNA follows: TGCAGTGCTAGGGGGACTCAACTAAACACCGGGGAGCTGTTTTTT. Its translation is CSARGTQLNTGELFF.

This clonotype has ten or more counts. V is TRBV5-1 and J is TRBJ1-1; D remains unclear. CDR1 is SGHRS, CDR2 YFSETQ, per germline. The CDR3 is made up of 14 amino acids. The V end lost 0 bases, the J end lost 5 bases, and 11 bases lay between the germline ends. CDR3 protein: CASSLVGIQTEAFF. DNA for the CDR3: TGCGCCAGCAGCTTGGTGGGCATCCAGACTGAAGCTTTCTTT.

This clonotype was picked up many times. The DNA of the CDR3 is TGTGCCAGCAAAGACAGGGAGATCACAGATACGCAGTATTTT. Protein sequence: CASKDREITDTQYF. This chain connects TRBV6-2 or TRBV6-3 to TRBJ2-3; 7 nucleotides match TRBD1. Germline CDR1 is MNHEY and CDR2 is SVGEGT. The J segment lost 2 bases and the V segment lost 7 bases, leaving 6 bases of the junction unmatched. This CDR3 region has 14 residues.

The chain uses TRBV10-3 and TRBJ2-5; 9 bases fit TRBD2. This CDR3 region has 14 residues. J lost 5 bases, V lost 3 bases, and 4 bases had no gene match. Germline V gene sequence: CDR1 ENHRY, CDR2 SYGVKD. The CDR3, as DNA: TGTGCCATCAGTGATCTAGCGGGGTCGGAGACCCAGTACTTC. Encoded protein: CAISDLAGSETQYF.

About this clonotype itself: A far larger clone lies a single base away; this is likely a read error. The chain employs TRBV28 and TRBJ2-7, with 9 positions matching TRBD1. CDR1 and CDR2 from the germline V gene are MDHEN and SYDVKM. Trimming cost V 5 bases and J 9 bases; bases outside gene matches: 17. The length of the CDR3 is 16 residues. CDR3 nucleotides: TGTGCCAGCAGTGTAGCCGGGACAGGGTCCGCCGCTGGGCAGTACTTC. Amino acids: CASSVAGTGSAAGQYF.

Comments on this clonotype: It is likely a read error: a sequence one base away is far more abundant. The V and J genes are TRBV5-1 and TRBJ2-5, with TRBD2 as a possible D gene (5 bases). This CDR3 has 13 amino acids. Germline CDR1 and CDR2: SGHRS and YFSETQ. CDR3 in amino acids: CASSGGLGETKYF. CDR3 coding DNA: TGTGCCAGCAGCGGCGGACTCGGGGAGACCAAGTACTTC.

This clonotype was counted ten times or more. The CDR3 sequence is CASSQDLTSGSYEQYF. The CDR3 region has the DNA TGTGCCAGCAGCCAAGATCTGACTAGCGGCTCCTACGAGCAGTACTTC. The chain is built from TRBV3-1 and TRBJ2-7; 9 bases align to TRBD2. The length of the CDR3 is 16 residues. V shed 0 bases, J shed 0 bases, and the junction held 3 bases outside the gene matches. Germline values: CDR1 LGHDT, CDR2 YNNKEL (reference sequence).

The chain uses TRBV11-2 and TRBJ1-1; 9 nucleotides match TRBD1. V lost 1 base to trimming and J lost 0 bases; unmatched junction nucleotides: 9. CDR3 length: 18 amino acids. CDR1 and CDR2 (germline): SGHAT, FQNNGV. DNA for the CDR3: TGTGCCAGCAGCTTAGTTACAGGGGGCATTAGAATGAACACTGAAGCTTTCTTT. As protein: CASSLVTGGIRMNTEAFF. The variable domain in full, with the rest retrieved from reference TRBV11-2 and TRBJ1-1, is EAGVAQSPRYKIIEKRQSVAFWCNPISGHATLYWYQQILGQGPKLLIQFQNNGVVDDSQLPKDRFSAERLKGVDSTLKIQPAKLEDSAVYLCASSLVTGGIRMNTEAFFGQGTRLTVV.

This clonotype was counted a few times. V is TRBV5-1 and J is TRBJ1-5; TRBD1 aligns across 9 bases. There are 14 residues in the CDR3. Germline lookup yields CDR1 SGHRS and CDR2 YFSETQ. Germline trimming cut 4 bases from V and 4 bases from J; bases unmatched to any gene: 3. Here the CDR3 DNA reads TGCGCCAGCAGCGAGGGACAGGGAAATCAGCCCCAGCATTTT. Its protein product is CASSEGQGNQPQHF.

This chain connects TRBV6-2 or TRBV6-3 to TRBJ2-7; 8 bases map to TRBD2. From germline, CDR1 is MNHEY and CDR2 SVGEGT. The V and J ends lost 4 bases and 6 bases, in that order; junction bases with no gene match: 8. This CDR3 has 14 amino acids. CDR3 coding DNA: TGTGCCAGCAGTTTAATAGCGGGATTCGGCGAGCAGTACTTC. Its translation: CASSLIAGFGEQYF.

This clonotype came up many times. The genes are TRBV5-1 and TRBJ2-4, with D possibly being TRBD2 (6 bases). V was pared by 3 bases and J by 3 bases, with 16 bases between. CDR1 SGHRS and CDR2 YFSETQ come from the germline V gene. The CDR3 length is 16 residues. The CDR3 nucleotides read TGCGCCAGCAGCTCCCAGGCGGGATATGGCAAAAACATTCAGTACTTC. Protein product: CASSSQAGYGKNIQYF.

This clonotype has at least ten counts. This chain uses TRBV20-1 with TRBJ2-2, with a weak D call TRBD2 (5 bases). The CDR3 runs to 13 residues. The germline V gene has CDR1 DFQATT and CDR2 SNEGSKA (reference sequence). The V gene lost 3 bases and the J gene lost 5 bases, with 10 bases spanning the gap. The chain's CDR3 is CSASIRGTGELFF. CDR3 nucleotides: TGCAGTGCTAGTATCCGGGGTACCGGGGAGCTGTTTTTT.

Sample share makes this clonotype medium-sized. The V call is TRBV7-2, the J call TRBJ1-5, with a tentative D call TRBD1 (6 bases). V lost 5 bases, J lost 4 bases, and 9 bases lay in between. Germline loops: CDR1 SGHTA, CDR2 FQGNSA. The CDR3 runs to 13 residues. DNA of the CDR3: TGTGCCAGCAGCGAAACAGGGAATCAGCCCCAGCATTTT. Translating gives CASSETGNQPQHF.

This clonotype was detected ten times or more. This rearrangement joins TRBV7-9 to TRBJ2-1; D not certain. V was trimmed by 5 bases and J by 7 bases, leaving 12 bases between them. Germline V CDR1 and CDR2: SEHNR, FQNEAQ (reference sequence). This CDR3 region has 13 residues. The CDR3 protein is CASSVGMRNEQFF. DNA of the CDR3: TGTGCCAGCAGCGTAGGGATGCGAAATGAGCAGTTCTTC.

The rearrangement joins TRBV6-1 to TRBJ2-7, with D perhaps TRBD2 (6 bases). Per the germline V gene, CDR1 is MNHNS and CDR2 is SASEGT. The V end was cut by 6 bases, the J end by 0 bases, with 15 bases between. This CDR3 contains 15 residues. CDR3 in DNA: TGTGCCAGCAGGTCACCGGGACTGAGCTCCTACGAGCAGTACTTC. Its translation is CASRSPGLSSYEQYF.

This clonotype was recorded at least ten times. The rearrangement joins TRBV12-3 or TRBV12-4 to TRBJ2-7, with TRBD1 matching over 7 bases. The CDR3 contains 13 residues. Unmatched junction bases numbered 5, after V lost 5 bases and J lost 4 bases. The CDR3 DNA is TGTGCCAGCAGTATCCGGGACAGTTACGAGCAGTACTTC. Its protein product is CASSIRDSYEQYF.

This clonotype was seen many times. This chain links TRBV12-5 with TRBJ2-2; D is uncertain. Germline V CDR1 and CDR2: LGHNT, FRNRAP. V was trimmed by 4 bases and J by 6 bases, leaving 6 bases between them. The CDR3 is 12 residues long. The CDR3 DNA reads as TGTGCTAGTGGTTGGGTCTCCGGGGAGCTGTTTTTT. Translated, it gives CASGWVSGELFF.

This clonotype was picked up a small number of times. The rearrangement joins TRBV20-1 to TRBJ2-1; D is perhaps TRBD2 (7 bases). The CDR3 is 18 residues long. V was pared by 1 base and J by 4 bases, with 23 bases between. CDR1 is DFQATT and CDR2 is SNEGSKA in the germline V gene (reference sequence). The CDR3 loop reads CSARALLGRGATYNEQFF. Here the CDR3 DNA reads TGCAGTGCTAGAGCCCTCCTTGGTCGGGGGGCCACTTACAATGAGCAGTTCTTC.

This clonotype was observed many times. The chain recombines TRBV12-3 or TRBV12-4 with TRBJ1-6; 11 bases match TRBD1. V lost 6 bases and J lost 10; bases outside the gene matches: 8. This CDR3 has 15 residues. The CDR3 bases are TGTGCCAGCAGGGAAAGGACAGGGGGCGAGTCACCCCTCCACTTT. It codes for CASRERTGGESPLHF.

This clonotype was picked up many times. The chain is built from TRBV5-1 and TRBJ2-2, with D maybe TRBD1 (6 bases). V lost 0 bases, J lost 3 bases, and 12 bases lay in between. This CDR3 is built from 16 residues. CDR1 and CDR2 (germline): SGHRS, YFSETQ. The CDR3: CASSLVQGADTGELFF. Here the CDR3 DNA reads TGCGCCAGCAGCTTGGTACAGGGCGCGGACACCGGGGAGCTGTTTTTT.

As concerns this clonotype: This sequence is one base from a far larger clone and is likely a read error. This chain connects TRBV6-1 to TRBJ2-7; D unresolved. CDR1 and CDR2 from the germline V gene are MNHNS and SASEGT. The CDR3 has 13 residues. V lost 6 bases and J 7 bases, leaving 16 bases between the germline ends. In DNA, the CDR3 is TGTGCCAGCAGACCCCGAGAGGCCAATGAGCAGTACTTC. This gives the protein CASRPREANEQYF.

At least ten counts were recorded for this clonotype. The chain has TRBV12-3 or TRBV12-4 and TRBJ1-3; weak D call: TRBD1 (5 bases). The CDR3 loop spans 15 amino acids. Deletions cut 6 bases from V and 0 bases from J, with 12 bases between. The CDR3 DNA sequence: TGTGCCAGCAGGTTGACAGTAAACTCTGGAAACACCATATATTTT. It is translated as CASRLTVNSGNTIYF.

This clonotype appeared many times. The V gene is TRBV5-1, the J gene TRBJ2-1, with D unresolved. The CDR3 covers 15 residues. V lost 2 bases, J lost 0 bases, and 9 bases lay in between. Germline CDR1 is SGHRS and CDR2 is YFSETQ. In nucleotides, the CDR3 is TGCGCCAGCAGCTTTATGGTCGGCTCCTACAATGAGCAGTTCTTC. Protein: CASSFMVGSYNEQFF. Full variable domain (outside the CDR3, taken from reference TRBV5-1 and TRBJ2-1): KAGVTQTPRYLIKTRGQQVTLSCSPISGHRSVSWYQQTPGQGLQFLFEYFSETQRNKGNFPGRFSGRQFSNSRSEMNVSTLELGDSALYLCASSFMVGSYNEQFFGPGTRLTVL.

This clonotype has just a few counts. This chain connects TRBV20-1 to TRBJ2-7; no definite D call. Germline values: CDR1 DFQATT, CDR2 SNEGSKA (reference sequence). This CDR3 spans 11 amino acids. V lost 3 bases and J lost 12, with 15 bases in between. The CDR3 loop is CSASDRFLGYF. CDR3 nucleotides: TGCAGTGCTAGTGATAGGTTCCTTGGGTACTTC.

This clonotype was observed at least ten times. The gene calls are TRBV30 and TRBJ1-2; possibly TRBD1 for D (6 bases). V gave up 2 bases and J gave up 2 bases, with 15 bases separating them. CDR3 length equals 15 residues. Germline loops: CDR1 GTSNPN, CDR2 SVGIG (reference sequence). The CDR3 region has the DNA TGTGCCTGGAGTCTCAGTGGGGGGCGAAACTATGGCTACACCTTC. This encodes CAWSLSGGRNYGYTF.

This clonotype was detected ten times or more. This sequence joins TRBV6-2 or TRBV6-3 and TRBJ2-7; 9 bases fit TRBD1. The length of the CDR3 is 15 residues. V was pared by 6 bases and J by 5 bases, with 11 bases of the junction left unmatched. Per the germline V gene, CDR1 is MNHEY and CDR2 is SVGEGT. The CDR3 is CASSYTGGIRNEQYF. CDR3 sequence (DNA): TGTGCCAGCAGCTACACAGGGGGCATACGGAACGAGCAGTACTTC.

This clonotype was found many times. This CDR3 is CASSEGPGAMYGYTF. Here the CDR3 DNA reads TGTGCCAGCAGTGAAGGGCCGGGGGCCATGTATGGCTACACCTTC. This chain joins TRBV6-1 and TRBJ1-2, with D possibly being TRBD1 (6 bases). V was shortened by 1 base and J by 5 bases, with 14 bases between the two germline ends. The CDR3 is 15 residues long. Germline lookup yields CDR1 MNHNS and CDR2 SASEGT.

The table lists this clonotype with many counts. The V gene is TRBV2, the J gene TRBJ2-1; D remains unclear. The V gene lost 6 bases and the J gene lost 6 bases, with 3 bases spanning the gap. Germline V gives CDR1 SNHLY, CDR2 FYNNEI. CDR3 size: 10 residues. The CDR3, as DNA: TGTGCCAGCAGCGTCAATGAGCAGTTCTTC. Its protein product is CASSVNEQFF.